This T cell receptor beta chain is from a study of beta chain features in type 1 diabetes. The sample holds a few counts of this clone. What it binds is not known. Populations isolated by sorting all had purity greater than 98%. Germline trimming cut 4 bases from V and 0 bases from J; bases unmatched to any gene: 4. CDR1 and CDR2 (germline): LGHNA, YSLEER. This CDR3 is built from 15 residues. What was sequenced were expressed TCRB transcripts, since all of the isolated RNA had been reverse transcribed. The protocol was immunoSEQ multiplex PCR, while the TCRdb copy is restricted to in-frame clones and leaves out a portion. The data show about 410,000 clones, approximately 13% seen once. Overall study results and limits: Shorter templates might be favored by PCR, and equally so in patients and in controls.

The TCR originated in a young man in good health. Sequenced: naive CD4+ T cells from blood. The rearrangement uses TRBV4-3 and TRBJ2-7; TRBD1 agrees at 9 bases. Here the CDR3 reads CASSLQGQGSYEQYF. In DNA form, the CDR3 reads TGCGCCAGCAGCCTGCAGGGACAGGGCTCCTACGAGCAGTACTTC.